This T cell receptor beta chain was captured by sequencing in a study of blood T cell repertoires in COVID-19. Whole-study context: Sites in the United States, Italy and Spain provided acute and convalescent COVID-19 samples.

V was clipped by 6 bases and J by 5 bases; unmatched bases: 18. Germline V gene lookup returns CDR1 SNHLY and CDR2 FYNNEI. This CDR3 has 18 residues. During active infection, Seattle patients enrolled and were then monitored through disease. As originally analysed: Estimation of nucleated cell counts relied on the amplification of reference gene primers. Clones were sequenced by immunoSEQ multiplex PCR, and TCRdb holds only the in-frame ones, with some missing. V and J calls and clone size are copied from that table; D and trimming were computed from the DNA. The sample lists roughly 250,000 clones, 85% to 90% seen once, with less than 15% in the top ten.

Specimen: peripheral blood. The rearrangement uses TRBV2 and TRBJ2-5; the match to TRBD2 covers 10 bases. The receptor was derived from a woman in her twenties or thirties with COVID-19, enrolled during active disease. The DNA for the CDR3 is TGTGCCAGCAGCCCGAGGCTAGCGGGGGACCTAAACAGGGAGACCCAGTACTTC. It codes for CASSPRLAGDLNRETQYF.